Presented here are 8 T cell receptor beta chains from one specimen sequenced in a study of OX40 agonist ivuxolimab in advanced cancers. Repertoires were generated with immunoSEQ multiplex PCR, while TCRdb's copy carries only in-frame clones and drops some. Among some 98,000 clones listed, 85% to 95% were seen once. The sample consisted of CD4+ or CD8+ T cells sorted from blood, taken in a trial of the OX40 agonist ivuxolimab. These receptors were collected from an adult with an advanced solid tumor such as melanoma, head and neck, liver or kidney cancer.

The chain has TRBV6-5 and TRBJ2-4; the D gene is possibly TRBD2 (7 bases). Trimming shortened V by 6 bases and J by 7 bases, and 16 bases separated the two germline ends. Per germline, CDR1 MNHEY and CDR2 SVGAGI. This CDR3 region has 14 residues. For the CDR3, the DNA is TGTGCCAGCAGCCCAGTCCGGGGGGCTAACATTCAGTACTTC. Translated, it gives CASSPVRGANIQYF.

The chain carries TRBV6-6 and TRBJ2-1; TRBD2 might be the D (7 bases). CDR1 is MNHNY and CDR2 is SVGAGI in the germline V gene (reference sequence). CDR3 size: 14 residues. CDR3 protein: CATRGAVSGNEQFF. The CDR3 DNA follows: TGTGCGACCCGGGGGGCAGTCTCGGGCAATGAGCAGTTCTTC.

For the CDR3, the DNA is TGCGCCAGCAGCCAAACGGTAGCAGGGCGAGAGACCCAGTACTTC. Protein: CASSQTVAGRETQYF. The chain is built from TRBV4-1 and TRBJ2-5, with D possibly TRBD1 on 5 matching bases. V gave up 2 bases and J gave up 4 bases, with 14 bases separating them. This CDR3 region has 15 residues. CDR1 and CDR2 (germline): MGHRA, YSYEKL.

In DNA form, the CDR3 reads TGCGCCAGCAGCTTTGGGGACACCGCTAACTATGGCTACACCTTC. This codes for CASSFGDTANYGYTF. J is TRBJ1-2 and V is TRBV5-1, with a tentative D call TRBD1 (6 bases). Germline-derived CDR1 and CDR2 are SGHRS and YFSETQ. V lost 2 bases and J 0 bases, leaving 11 bases between the germline ends. The CDR3 is made up of 15 amino acids.

The V gene is TRBV5-1, the J gene TRBJ2-1; 11 bases are a match to TRBD2. Germline V gives CDR1 SGHRS, CDR2 YFSETQ. The CDR3 is 16 amino acids. The V gene end was trimmed by 0 bases and the J gene end by 3 bases; junction bases not matched to a gene: 2. CDR3 coding DNA: TGCGCCAGCAGCTTGGCTAGCGGGGGGTACTACAATGAGCAGTTCTTC. Amino acid sequence: CASSLASGGYYNEQFF.

The chain couples TRBV30 to TRBJ1-6; D not resolved. CDR3 length equals 13 residues. The germline V gene encodes CDR1 GTSNPN and CDR2 SVGIG (reference sequence). V gave up 3 bases and J gave up 8 bases, with 11 bases separating them. The CDR3 spells CAWSEDWDSPLHF. The DNA for the CDR3 is TGTGCCTGGAGCGAAGACTGGGATTCACCCCTCCACTTT.

This sequence joins TRBV6-5 and TRBJ2-1; 7 nucleotides match TRBD2. J gave up 3 bases and V 6 bases, and 5 bases lay outside the gene matches. This CDR3 region has 14 residues. In germline, CDR1 is MNHEY, CDR2 SVGAGI. The CDR3 spells CASRPGTNYNEQFF. As DNA, the CDR3 is TGTGCCAGCAGACCCGGGACTAACTACAATGAGCAGTTCTTC.

The chain has TRBV4-2 and TRBJ1-1; D remains unclear. V shed 3 bases and J shed 5 bases, with 13 bases lying between them. This CDR3 is 14 amino acids long. In germline, CDR1 is LGHNA, CDR2 YNFKEQ. CDR3 protein: CASSQEGLGTEAFF. The CDR3 bases are TGTGCCAGCAGCCAGGAAGGACTTGGGACTGAAGCTTTCTTT.